These 8 T cell receptor beta chains came from one sample sequenced in a study of T cell responses to AZD1222 COVID-19 vaccine. Sequencing was performed with immunoSEQ multiplex PCR; in TCRdb, only in-frame clones are kept and a portion is missing. This repertoire shows some 92,000 clones, 91% found once; its top ten account for more than 6.5%. Sequencing used peripheral blood, obtained on day 0 of AZD1222 vaccination. The receptors originated from an adult in good health.

This chain joins TRBV14 and TRBJ1-3, with D perhaps matching TRBD1 (5 bases). CDR1 and CDR2 (germline): SGHDN, FVKESK. The V end was cut by 1 base, the J end by 6 bases, with 10 bases between. This CDR3 has 14 amino acids. The CDR3 DNA sequence: TGTGCCAGCAGCCAAGGCAGGGAAGAAAACACCATATATTTT. Its translation is CASSQGREENTIYF.

The chain is built from TRBV9 and TRBJ2-1, with unresolved D. This CDR3 region has 14 residues. V was pared by 0 bases and J by 5 bases, with 9 bases between. The germline CDR1 and CDR2 sequences are SGDLS and YYNGEE. The CDR3 DNA reads as TGTGCCAGCAGCGTAGTGGGGTCCAACAATGAGCAGTTCTTC. This encodes CASSVVGSNNEQFF.

V and J are TRBV5-1 and TRBJ2-1; weak D call: TRBD1 (6 bases). V gave up 3 bases and J gave up 2 bases, with 12 bases separating them. This CDR3 has 15 amino acids. The germline V gene encodes CDR1 SGHRS and CDR2 YFSETQ. Here the CDR3 DNA reads TGCGCCAGCAGCTCACAGGGAGTCACCTACAATGAGCAGTTCTTC. This translates into CASSSQGVTYNEQFF.

The chain has TRBV7-9 and TRBJ2-7; D remains unclear. With 2 bases removed from V and 2 bases from J, the gap between germline ends came to 10 bases. CDR3 size: 14 residues. The germline V gene encodes CDR1 SEHNR and CDR2 FQNEAQ (reference sequence). DNA of the CDR3: TGTGCCAGCAGCTTAAGCGACACCACCTACGAGCAGTACTTC. It is translated as CASSLSDTTYEQYF.

The V and J genes are TRBV27 and TRBJ2-1; possible D gene TRBD2, 5 bases. V lost 3 bases and J 0 bases, leaving 9 bases between the germline ends. Germline lookup yields CDR1 MNHEY and CDR2 SMNVEV (reference sequence). This CDR3 has 15 residues. CDR3 amino acids: CASSFGTSSYNEQFF. The CDR3 DNA reads as TGTGCCAGCAGTTTCGGCACTAGCTCCTACAATGAGCAGTTCTTC.

The sample holds a few counts of this clone. The gene calls are TRBV19 and TRBJ1-2; D ambiguous. Trimming took 3 bases from V and 5 from J, leaving 22 bases between them. The CDR3 has 17 amino acids. Germline assignment: CDR1 LNHDA and CDR2 SQIVND (reference sequence). CDR3 sequence (DNA): TGTGCCAGTAGTATGCCCCTAGTAGGGTGGAGATTATATGGCTACACCTTC. Protein sequence: CASSMPLVGWRLYGYTF. Drawing the rest from reference TRBV19 and TRBJ1-2, the complete variable domain is DGGITQSPKYLFRKEGQNVTLSCEQNLNHDAMYWYRQDPGQGLRLIYYSQIVNDFQKGDIAEGYSVSREKKESFPLTVTSAQKNPTAFYLCASSMPLVGWRLYGYTFGSGTRLTVV.

The rearrangement links TRBV5-5 to TRBJ1-3; D gene uncertain. CDR1 SGHKS and CDR2 YYEKEE come from the germline V gene (reference sequence). The CDR3 has 14 residues. Trimming left V 5 bases short and J 2 bases short, with 11 bases between. This CDR3 reads CASSYDGTGNTIYF. The CDR3 DNA sequence: TGTGCCAGCAGTTATGACGGTACTGGAAACACCATATATTTT.

The chain combines TRBV28 with TRBJ1-1, with a possible D match to TRBD1 (5 bases). The V and J ends lost 1 base and 6 bases respectively, with 9 bases between them. CDR1 MDHEN and CDR2 SYDVKM come from the germline V gene. CDR3 length equals 13 residues. The CDR3: CASSLSQGPEAFF. In nucleotides, the CDR3 is TGTGCCAGCAGTTTATCTCAGGGTCCTGAAGCTTTCTTT.